There are many counts of the clone carrying this T cell receptor beta chain. TCRdb independently ran MiXCR on the PCR reads; one entry per CDR3 protein. The data show about 12,000 distinct CDR3 sequences, roughly 12% seen once. Germline V gives CDR1 MNHEY, CDR2 SVGEGT. The ends were cut back, 5 bases at V and 0 bases at J, with 10 bases in the middle. CDR3 length equals 15 residues. The sample comes from a study of CXCR3 chemokines and chemotherapy response in bladder cancer. J is TRBJ2-2 and V is TRBV6-2 or TRBV6-3; unclear D gene. The clonotype was recovered from a human donor with bladder cancer that did not respond to neoadjuvant chemotherapy. Collection of the sample occurred from a patient whose treatment included neoadjuvant chemotherapy. As DNA, the CDR3 is TGTGCCAGCAGTGAACAACGGTCGAACACCGGGGAGCTGTTTTTT. Its protein product is CASSEQRSNTGELFF.